The 20 T cell receptor beta chains reported below all come from one sample, sequenced in a study of early T cells in non-severe SARS-CoV-2 infection. TCRdb fed the 5' RACE reads into MiXCR, producing one record per CDR3 protein. This sample has 80,000 to 95,000 distinct CDR3 sequences, with approximately 13% found just once. The sample taken for sequencing was whole blood. The receptors were gathered from an adult who was a healthcare worker with PCR-confirmed SARS-CoV-2 infection or an uninfected control (not recorded which).

This clonotype has at least ten counts. This chain links TRBV12-5 with TRBJ1-1; TRBD1 agrees at 7 bases. The CDR3 has 20 residues. CDR1 LGHNT and CDR2 FRNRAP come from the germline V gene. The V gene end was trimmed by 3 bases and the J gene end by 0 bases; junction bases not matched to a gene: 19. CDR3 bases: TGTGCTAGTGGTTTTCAAGGGACAGCCCTCCGGGCGCCCATGAACACTGAAGCTTTCTTT. Translated: CASGFQGTALRAPMNTEAFF.

The chain carries TRBV6-2 or TRBV6-3 and TRBJ2-5; a possible D gene is TRBD1 (6 bases). V was trimmed by 6 bases and J by 2 bases, leaving 13 bases between them. Germline CDR1 is MNHEY and CDR2 is SVGEGT. CDR3 length equals 14 residues. The CDR3: CASRLTGVQETQYF. The CDR3 nucleotides read TGTGCCAGCAGACTGACAGGCGTACAAGAGACCCAGTACTTC.

The sample holds many counts of this clonotype. This sequence joins TRBV5-4 and TRBJ2-3, with TRBD2 matching over 9 bases. This CDR3 region has 14 residues. The junction had 2 bases not matched to a gene; V was cut back by 4 bases and J by 2 bases. Germline V lookup: CDR1 SGHNT, CDR2 YYREEE (reference sequence). The chain's CDR3 is CASSVGLATDTQYF. CDR3 coding DNA: TGTGCCAGCAGCGTGGGACTAGCCACAGATACGCAGTATTTT.

The rearrangement uses TRBV25-1 and TRBJ1-2; D might be TRBD1 (6 bases). This CDR3 is built from 12 residues. Germline loops: CDR1 MGHDK, CDR2 SYGVNS. V shed 7 bases and J shed 2 bases, with 8 bases lying between them. CDR3 bases: TGTGCCAGCATAGGGGGGAACTATGGCTACACCTTC. This gives the protein CASIGGNYGYTF.

The chain links TRBV3-1 to TRBJ1-4; 7 bases are shared with TRBD1. The CDR3 extends over 14 amino acids. After removal of 1 base from V and 5 bases from J, the junction contained 1 base not matched to a gene. Germline V gives CDR1 LGHDT, CDR2 YNNKEL (reference sequence). The CDR3 protein is CASSQGGQNEKLFF. CDR3 nucleotides: TGTGCCAGCAGCCAAGGGGGACAGAATGAAAAACTGTTTTTT.

There are many counts of this clonotype. This chain links TRBV7-9 with TRBJ1-2; D remains unclear. V was cut by 3 bases and J by 6 bases, with 11 bases left in between. There are 13 residues in the CDR3. CDR1 and CDR2 (germline): SEHNR, FQNEAQ (reference sequence). Here the CDR3 DNA reads TGTGCCAGCAGCTTCCTGGGTACGGATGGCTACACCTTC. Translating gives CASSFLGTDGYTF.

The CDR3 DNA follows: TGCAGTGCTATTACAGGGAGTGAAAAACTGTTTTTT. Protein: CSAITGSEKLFF. The chain links TRBV20-1 to TRBJ1-4; a possible D gene is TRBD1 (6 bases). Germline V gene sequence: CDR1 DFQATT, CDR2 SNEGSKA (reference sequence). V lost 4 bases, J lost 7 bases, and 10 bases lay in between. The CDR3 consists of 12 residues.

Many counts were recorded for this clonotype. CDR3 bases: TGCGCCAGCAGCCCATCCGGGACAGGGAGCTCCGAGCAGTACTTC. It yields the protein CASSPSGTGSSEQYF. The rearrangement joins TRBV5-1 to TRBJ2-7; 9 nucleotides agree with TRBD1. The CDR3 is made up of 15 amino acids. With 4 bases clipped from V and 6 bases from J, the junction kept 11 bases outside the gene matches. Germline CDR1 is SGHRS and CDR2 is YFSETQ.

The chain employs TRBV7-6 and TRBJ2-7, with a weak D call TRBD1 (5 bases). The CDR3 consists of 14 residues. Germline CDR1 is SGHVS and CDR2 is FNYEAQ. The V end was cut by 4 bases, the J end by 1 base, with 11 bases between. The CDR3 loop is CASSSQARSYEQYF. The CDR3 coding sequence is TGTGCCAGCAGCTCACAGGCCCGGTCCTACGAGCAGTACTTC.

This clonotype showed up many times. The rearrangement links TRBV12-3 or TRBV12-4 to TRBJ2-5; TRBD2 agrees at 7 bases. The V segment lost 4 bases and the J segment 1 base; nucleotides outside the gene matches: 6. The CDR3 contains 15 residues. The CDR3 reads CASSYGGGPQETQYF. For the CDR3, the DNA is TGTGCCAGCAGTTATGGGGGGGGTCCCCAAGAGACCCAGTACTTC.

This clonotype was picked up many times. The chain recombines TRBV7-3 with TRBJ2-3, with D possibly TRBD2 on 5 matching bases. V dropped 2 bases and J dropped 2 bases, with 5 bases sitting between them. The CDR3 is 13 amino acids. Germline V gene sequence: CDR1 SGHTA, CDR2 FQGTGA. CDR3 DNA sequence: TGTGCCAGCAGCTTAGACTACACAGATACGCAGTATTTT. This sequence encodes CASSLDYTDTQYF.

J is TRBJ1-3 and V is TRBV20-1, with TRBD1 matching 7 bases. The CDR3 totals 15 residues. V was pared by 0 bases and J by 5 bases, with 7 bases of the junction left unmatched. Germline V CDR1 and CDR2: DFQATT, SNEGSKA (reference sequence). DNA for the CDR3: TGCAGTGCTAGAGAGGCAGGGGGTATCAGAAACACCATATATTTT. Translation: CSAREAGGIRNTIYF.

This clonotype was seen repeatedly, ten times or more. The chain combines TRBV25-1 with TRBJ2-5, with 14 bases fitting TRBD2. Germline values: CDR1 MGHDK, CDR2 SYGVNS. The CDR3 has 16 residues. Trimming cost V 3 bases and J 5 bases; bases outside gene matches: 5. CDR3 coding DNA: TGTGCCAGCAGTGACGGGACTAGCGGGGGTAGGGAGACCCAGTACTTC. This encodes CASSDGTSGGRETQYF.

This clonotype was recorded many times. V gene TRBV12-5 combines with J gene TRBJ1-2, with a weak D call TRBD1 (6 bases). V was shortened by 6 bases and J by 8 bases, with 13 bases between the two germline ends. CDR1 is LGHNT and CDR2 is FRNRAP in the germline V gene. CDR3 size: 12 residues. As DNA, the CDR3 is TGTGCTAGTGGGACAGGTCGGGGAGGCTACACCTTC. The encoded protein is CASGTGRGGYTF.

The chain is built from TRBV5-1 and TRBJ2-2, with a weak D call TRBD1 (5 bases). Trimming took off 4 bases at V and 3 bases at J, with 16 bases between the two ends. Germline V CDR1 and CDR2: SGHRS, YFSETQ. This CDR3 is built from 16 residues. CDR3 residues: CASSPTAGWDTGELFF. The DNA of the CDR3 is TGCGCCAGCAGCCCCACCGCAGGGTGGGACACCGGGGAGCTGTTTTTT.

This clonotype was found many times. The chain joins TRBV13 to TRBJ2-7, with D hard to call. Per germline, CDR1 PRHDT and CDR2 FYEKMQ (reference sequence). The CDR3 spans 13 residues. Between the trimmed V and J ends, which lost 2 bases and 1 base, there was a span of 6 bases. CDR3 coding DNA: TGTGCCAGCAGCTTACGAGGTTCCTACGAGCAGTACTTC. Its translation is CASSLRGSYEQYF.

This clonotype was detected many times. The chain combines TRBV6-1 with TRBJ2-1, with D perhaps matching TRBD1 (6 bases). Trimming took off 8 bases at V and 1 base at J, with 9 bases between the two ends. Germline V CDR1 and CDR2: MNHNS, SASEGT. The CDR3 consists of 13 residues. CDR3 coding DNA: TGTGCCAGCGTCCAGGGGTCCTACAATGAGCAGTTCTTC. Translated, it gives CASVQGSYNEQFF.

The gene calls are TRBV29-1 and TRBJ2-3, with TRBD1 as a possible D gene (5 bases). The length of the CDR3 is 13 residues. Trimming cost V 3 bases and J 1 base, with 8 bases left between them. Germline values: CDR1 SQVTM, CDR2 ANQGSEA. This chain's CDR3 is CSVDDSRTDTQYF. CDR3 in DNA: TGCAGCGTTGACGACAGCCGCACAGATACGCAGTATTTT.

This clonotype was seen at least ten times. The rearrangement links TRBV19 to TRBJ2-5; 7 bases match TRBD2. This CDR3 is 10 amino acids long. Germline V gives CDR1 LNHDA, CDR2 SQIVND (reference sequence). The CDR3 bases are TGTGCGACCGGGAGGGAGACCCAGTACTTC. This encodes CATGRETQYF.

The chain is built from TRBV6-5 and TRBJ2-5; 7 bases line up with TRBD2. The CDR3 consists of 13 residues. Germline trimming cut 6 bases from V and 2 bases from J; bases unmatched to any gene: 3. CDR1 MNHEY and CDR2 SVGAGI come from the germline V gene. Written as DNA, the CDR3 is TGTGCCAGCAGACTAGCGCCGCAAGAGACCCAGTACTTC. The encoded protein is CASRLAPQETQYF.